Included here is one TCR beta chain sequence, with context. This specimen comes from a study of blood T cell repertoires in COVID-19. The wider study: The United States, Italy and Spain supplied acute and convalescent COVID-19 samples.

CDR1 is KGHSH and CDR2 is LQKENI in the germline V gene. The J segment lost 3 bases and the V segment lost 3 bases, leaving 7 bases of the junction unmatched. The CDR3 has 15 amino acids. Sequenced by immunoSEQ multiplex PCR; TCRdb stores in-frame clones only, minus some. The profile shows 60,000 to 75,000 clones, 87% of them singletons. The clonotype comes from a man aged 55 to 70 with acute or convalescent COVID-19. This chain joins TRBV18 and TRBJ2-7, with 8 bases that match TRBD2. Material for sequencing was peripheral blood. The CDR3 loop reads CASSPGSGGLYEQYF. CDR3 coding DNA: TGTGCCAGCTCACCGGGAAGCGGGGGTCTCTACGAGCAGTACTTC.